This is a list of T cell receptor beta chains from one sample in a study of OX40 agonist ivuxolimab in advanced cancers. TCRdb keeps only in-frame clones here, not all; method: immunoSEQ multiplex PCR. Of some 65,000 clones in the sample, 87% were seen once. The starting material was CD4+ or CD8+ T cells sorted from blood, obtained in a trial of the OX40 agonist ivuxolimab. These receptors were obtained from an adult with an advanced solid tumor such as melanoma, head and neck, liver or kidney cancer. Both conserved end residues are trimmed from each CDR3.

j_call | cdr3_length | v_call | cdr3_aa
TRBJ1-1 | 11 | TRBV14 | ASSQVGGGDAF
TRBJ2-2 | 16 | TRBV7-2 | ASSLAPGTSGGTGELF
TRBJ1-2 | 13 | TRBV9 | ASSVGQYGNYGYT
TRBJ1-5 | 13 | TRBV5-4 | ASSQSGENNQPQH
TRBJ2-1 | 16 | TRBV18 | ASTVAVSSGGLNNEQF
TRBJ1-2 | 12 | TRBV6-5 | ASSSTGEFYGYT
TRBJ1-4 | 14 | TRBV4-2 | ASSQTPGQSSEKLF
TRBJ2-3 | 14 | TRBV9 | ASSVSGTSVADTQY
TRBJ1-1 | 14 | TRBV19 | ASSIGYPDANTEAF
TRBJ2-7 | 10 | TRBV11-2 | ASSSADGEQY
TRBJ2-3 | 11 | TRBV28 | ASSLTDTDTQY
TRBJ1-1 | 15 | TRBV5-6 | ASSRGAWAGVNTEAF
NA | 11 | TRBV28 | ASRRLKVREQY
TRBJ1-4 | 13 | TRBV5-5 | ASSAREGGNEKLF
TRBJ2-7 | 12 | TRBV27 | ASSIASRPYEQY
TRBJ2-7 | 12 | TRBV5-6 | ASGRAGNSYEQY
TRBJ2-1 | 13 | TRBV11-1 | ASTKPGTSVNEQF
TRBJ1-1 | 13 | TRBV11-1 | ASSLLANRNTEAF
TRBJ1-1 | 13 | TRBV30 | AWSVAAYMNTEAF
TRBJ2-1 | 12 | TRBV6-5 | ASKPGHSNNEQF
TRBJ1-4 | 11 | TRBV6-1 | ASNRVRGEKLF
TRBJ1-4 | 12 | TRBV27 | ASSRGFVNEKLF
TRBJ1-4 | 16 | TRBV9 | ASSVGLGGGATNEKLF
TRBJ1-1 | 12 | TRBV4-1 | ASTSTVLNTEAF
TRBJ2-3 | 10 | TRBV2 | ATGLTTDTQY
TRBJ2-1 | 14 | TRBV5-1 | ATSPSGLAGVNEQF
TRBJ1-2 | 11 | TRBV10-3 | APGRTGGDGYT
TRBJ2-7 | 13 | TRBV7-2 | ASSLVAGGDYEQY
TRBJ1-5 | 14 | TRBV6-6 | ASSYSRGFGGQPQH
TRBJ2-3 | 14 | TRBV7-3 | ASSPVAGANTDTQY
TRBJ2-7 | 14 | TRBV7-3 | ASSLVGQGHSYEQY
TRBJ2-2 | 14 | TRBV27 | ASSPLRTRDTGELF
TRBJ1-2 | 13 | TRBV10-3 | AISENRGPARGYT
TRBJ2-2 | 15 | TRBV27 | ASSLSGTSGNTGELF
TRBJ1-1 | 13 | TRBV2 | ASSEALRLRTEAF
TRBJ2-7 | 12 | TRBV5-3 | ARSLVRVSYEQY
TRBJ2-3 | 13 | TRBV4-3 | ASSQFLGATDTQY